The 18 T cell receptor beta chains in this list originate from one sample, sequenced in a study of T-cell reconstitution after alpha-beta-depleted transplantation in children. During its preparation, the TCRbeta library received unique molecular identifiers. One entry per CDR3 protein, called by TCRdb with MiXCR from the PCR reads. The sample lists 500,000 or so distinct CDR3 sequences, roughly 10% occurring once. The sequencing here drew on PBMCs, mostly from graft donor cells, taken 180 days after TCRalphabeta/CD19-depleted stem cell transplant. These receptor sequences come from a female patient aged 2-15 years who had a stem cell transplant for aplastic anemia, so the T cells may come from the graft donor.

This sequence joins TRBV6-1 and TRBJ2-3; D remains ambiguous. V lost 9 bases and J lost 0, with 10 bases in between. Germline V gene lookup returns CDR1 MNHNS and CDR2 SASEGT. This CDR3 has 13 residues. The CDR3 loop is CASRVASTDTQYF. The CDR3, as DNA: TGTGCCAGTAGAGTTGCTAGCACAGATACGCAGTATTTT.

This clonotype was recorded many times. This rearrangement joins TRBV5-1 to TRBJ2-2; 10 bases match TRBD2. This CDR3 is 17 amino acids long. J lost 1 base, V lost 3 bases, and 6 bases had no gene match. Germline lookup yields CDR1 SGHRS and CDR2 YFSETQ. For the CDR3, the DNA is TGCGCCAGCAGCTGGGAGATAGCGGGAGGGAACACCGGGGAGCTGTTTTTT. It specifies CASSWEIAGGNTGELFF.

This chain connects TRBV28 to TRBJ2-1; D is unclear. V lost 1 base and J 11 bases, leaving 6 bases between the germline ends. CDR1 and CDR2 from the germline V gene are MDHEN and SYDVKM. The CDR3 runs 11 residues. Here the CDR3 reads CASSLFGQQFF. The CDR3, as DNA: TGTGCCAGCAGTTTATTTGGGCAGCAGTTCTTC.

This clonotype turned up a few times. The chain joins TRBV12-3 or TRBV12-4 to TRBJ2-1, with 8 bases fitting TRBD2. V gave up 3 bases and J gave up 8 bases; unmatched junction bases: 6. There are 14 residues in the CDR3. CDR3 nucleotides: TGTGCCAGCAGTTTGGGGACTAGTGTCGATGAGCAGTTCTTC. It encodes CASSLGTSVDEQFF.

The V gene is TRBV20-1, the J gene TRBJ2-6; D tentatively fits TRBD1 or TRBD2 (5 bases each). CDR1 and CDR2 from the germline V gene are DFQATT and SNEGSKA (reference sequence). CDR3 length: 14 residues. Trimming shortened V by 6 bases and J by 0 bases, and 9 bases separated the two germline ends. Here the CDR3 reads CSAGRLSGANVLTF. DNA of the CDR3: TGCAGTGCGGGACGGCTCTCTGGGGCCAACGTCCTGACTTTC.

This clonotype was found a few times. This chain uses TRBV20-1 with TRBJ2-7; the D gene is possibly TRBD1 (6 bases). The germline CDR1 and CDR2 sequences are DFQATT and SNEGSKA (reference sequence). The CDR3 sequence is 12 residues long. V lost 5 bases to trimming and J lost 0 bases, with 8 bases between them. The CDR3 here is CSAGDTSYEQYV. The CDR3 nucleotides are TGCAGTGCTGGGGACACCTCCTACGAGCAGTACGTC.

The V gene is TRBV11-1, the J gene TRBJ2-1; 12 nucleotides line up with TRBD1. V was pared by 4 bases and J by 4 bases, with 11 bases of the junction left unmatched. Germline V gene sequence: CDR1 SGHAT, CDR2 FQDESV (reference sequence). The CDR3 is 18 amino acids. The CDR3 DNA is TGTGCCAGCAGCTCGGGACAGGGGGCGAGCGGGGTTTACAATGAGCAGTTCTTC. Protein sequence: CASSSGQGASGVYNEQFF.

This clonotype was counted at least ten times. V and J are TRBV9 and TRBJ1-4; unclear D gene. Trimming took 0 bases from V and 0 from J, leaving 9 bases between them. Germline V gives CDR1 SGDLS, CDR2 YYNGEE. This CDR3 has 16 amino acids. The CDR3 here is CASSVGGGTTNEKLFF. Here the CDR3 DNA reads TGTGCCAGCAGCGTAGGAGGAGGTACAACTAATGAAAAACTGTTTTTT.

This chain connects TRBV28 to TRBJ2-3; D gene unclear. The CDR3 length is 13 residues. Germline loops: CDR1 MDHEN, CDR2 SYDVKM. V lost 4 bases, J lost 6 bases, and 11 bases lay in between. The CDR3 reads CASSSVAADTQYF. CDR3 coding DNA: TGTGCCAGCAGTTCAGTGGCGGCGGATACGCAGTATTTT.

This clonotype was detected many times. V usage is TRBV7-2 and J usage is TRBJ1-4; 8 bases agree with TRBD1. This CDR3 contains 14 residues. Per germline, CDR1 SGHTA and CDR2 FQGNSA. V lost 5 bases, J lost 4 bases, and 3 bases stayed unmatched. The CDR3 region has the DNA TGTGCCAGCAGCACGACAGGGGTTAATGAAAAACTGTTTTTT. It yields the protein CASSTTGVNEKLFF.

This clonotype was observed at least ten times. The chain combines TRBV28 with TRBJ2-6; D not certain. Per germline, CDR1 MDHEN and CDR2 SYDVKM. V was clipped by 2 bases and J by 3 bases, with 17 bases between them. There are 18 residues in the CDR3. CDR3 in amino acids: CASSLRPLYVSGANVLTF. CDR3 nucleotides: TGTGCCAGCAGTTTACGACCCCTCTATGTCAGTGGGGCCAACGTCCTGACTTTC.

This clonotype was counted a few times. The chain links TRBV14 to TRBJ2-1; 8 nucleotides agree with TRBD2. CDR3 length equals 19 residues. Germline CDR1 reads SGHDN; CDR2 reads FVKESK. J was trimmed by 0 bases and V by 4 bases; bases with no gene match: 14. The CDR3 reads CASSPRTLAARSSYNEQFF. The CDR3 nucleotides read TGTGCCAGCAGCCCCCGGACACTAGCGGCCCGAAGCTCCTACAATGAGCAGTTCTTC.

This clonotype was counted only a few times. The chain is built from TRBV20-1 and TRBJ1-2, with D unresolved. The CDR3 has 12 amino acids. Trimming left V 4 bases short and J 8 bases short, with 14 bases between. Germline CDR1 reads DFQATT; CDR2 reads SNEGSKA (reference sequence). CDR3: CSATDGQRGYTF. CDR3 DNA: TGCAGTGCTACAGACGGTCAGAGGGGCTACACCTTC.

This clonotype was seen a few times. The CDR3 region is CASSLNRNTGELFF. The CDR3 coding sequence is TGTGCCAGCAGCTTAAACCGGAACACCGGGGAGCTGTTTTTT. The rearrangement links TRBV7-8 to TRBJ2-2; D is ambiguous. Trimming took 2 bases from V and 1 from J, leaving 5 bases between them. Germline V CDR1 and CDR2: SGHVS, FQNEAQ. The CDR3 length is 14 residues. Full variable domain (outside the CDR3, taken from reference TRBV7-8 and TRBJ2-2): GAGVSQSPRYKVAKRGQDVALRCDPISGHVSLFWYQQALGQGPEFLTYFQNEAQLDKSGLPSDRFFAERPEGSVSTLKIQRTQQEDSAVYLCASSLNRNTGELFFGEGSRLTVL.

This clonotype was counted only a few times. This chain links TRBV29-1 with TRBJ1-4; TRBD1 might be the D (6 bases). The CDR3 runs 15 residues. Trimming removed 1 base at V and 8 bases at J, with 17 bases between. Germline CDR1 is SQVTM and CDR2 is ANQGSEA. The DNA for the CDR3 is TGCAGCGTTGAAGTGGGGGGCAGGGCCAGCGAAAAACTGTTTTTT. The encoded protein is CSVEVGGRASEKLFF. The whole variable domain, remainder taken from reference TRBV29-1 and TRBJ1-4, is SAVISQKPSRDICQRGTSLTIQCQVDSQVTMMFWYRQQPGQSLTLIATANQGSEATYESGFVIDKFPISRPNLTFSTLTVSNMSPEDSSIYLCSVEVGGRASEKLFFGSGTQLSVL.

The rearrangement links TRBV11-2 to TRBJ2-5, with 10 bases aligning to TRBD2. This CDR3 spans 17 amino acids. CDR1 is SGHAT, CDR2 FQNNGV, per germline. The junction had 13 bases not matched to a gene; V was cut back by 5 bases and J by 4 bases. CDR3 protein: CASSPEVSGRMRETQYF. The CDR3 coding sequence is TGTGCCAGCAGCCCCGAGGTTAGCGGGAGGATGAGAGAGACCCAGTACTTC.

J is TRBJ2-5 and V is TRBV11-2; D is unresolved. This CDR3 is 14 amino acids long. CDR1 and CDR2 (germline): SGHAT, FQNNGV. The V gene lost 4 bases and the J gene lost 1 base, with 10 bases spanning the gap. This CDR3 is CASSSLYPQETQYF. Written as DNA, the CDR3 is TGTGCCAGCAGCTCCCTTTACCCCCAAGAGACCCAGTACTTC.

The chain combines TRBV10-3 with TRBJ2-2; the D is unclear. V was clipped by 4 bases and J by 1 base, with 4 bases between them. Germline V gene sequence: CDR1 ENHRY, CDR2 SYGVKD. The CDR3 is 13 amino acids. The CDR3 coding sequence is TGTGCCATCAGTGGCAAGAACACCGGGGAGCTGTTTTTT. This sequence encodes CAISGKNTGELFF.